These T cell receptor beta chains were read from a single sample in a study of blood T cell repertoires in COVID-19. Some clones are missing from TCRdb's copy, which holds only in-frame ones; the method was immunoSEQ multiplex PCR. This sample has over 350,000 clones, with about 86% found just once. Sample: PBMCs or T cells enriched from blood (not recorded which). These receptors were taken from a woman between 50 and 59 years old who had recovered from COVID-19. Both conserved end residues are part of each CDR3. The order of the fields is J gene, clone size, V gene, D gene, CDR3 protein, CDR3 DNA. The D gene is left open where the match is weak. Expanded clones are given a class, and other clones once, few, many or no size at all.

>TRBJ2-7|-|TRBV10-3|TRBD2
CAIRRGGDSYEQYF
TGTGCCATCAGGCGGGGGGGGGACTCCTACGAGCAGTACTTC
>TRBJ2-6|-|TRBV29-1|-
CSVEDQIFSSGANVLTF
TGCAGCGTTGAAGATCAAATATTCAGCTCTGGGGCCAACGTCCTGACTTTC
>TRBJ1-2|-|TRBV6-6|TRBD1
CASSSATGGRGGYTF
TGTGCCAGCAGTTCCGCAACAGGGGGCAGGGGTGGCTACACCTTC
>TRBJ2-7|-|TRBV6-6|-
CASRRQVYEQYF
TGTGCCAGCAGGCGACAGGTATACGAGCAGTACTTC
>TRBJ2-3|-|TRBV28|TRBD2
CATPGLTTDTQYF
TGTGCCACCCCGGGACTAACCACAGATACGCAGTATTTT
>TRBJ1-1|-|TRBV25-1|TRBD1
CASSESGQVGEAFF
TGTGCCAGCAGTGAATCTGGACAGGTTGGTGAAGCTTTCTTT
>TRBJ1-6|-|TRBV28|-
CASRTTPGALRYNSPLHF
TGTGCCAGCAGAACTACTCCAGGGGCCCTTAGGTATAATTCACCCCTCCACTTT
>TRBJ1-1|-|TRBV11-2|-
CASSLRGRGTEAFF
TGTGCCAGCAGCTTACGAGGGAGAGGAACTGAAGCTTTCTTT
>TRBJ1-2|-|TRBV30|TRBD1
CAWRGTGSRRGYTF
TGTGCCTGGAGGGGGACAGGGAGCCGGCGGGGCTACACCTTC
>TRBJ1-2|-|TRBV5-1|TRBD1
CASSDRDRGEFSYTF
TGCGCCAGCAGCGACCGGGACAGGGGTGAGTTCAGCTACACCTTC
>TRBJ2-3|-|TRBV5-4|TRBD2
CASSVTLVAGAPSTDTQYF
TGTGCCAGCAGCGTCACCCTAGTAGCGGGGGCCCCTAGCACAGATACGCAGTATTTT
>TRBJ1-4|-|TRBV15|-
CATSKNTGTNEKLFF
TGTGCCACCAGCAAGAATACAGGGACTAATGAAAAACTGTTTTTT
>TRBJ2-7|-|TRBV18|TRBD1
CASSQLPGQGSYEQYF
TGTGCCAGCTCACAACTCCCGGGACAGGGGTCCTACGAGCAGTACTTC
>TRBJ1-2|-|TRBV4-1|TRBD1
CASSQGDRAPYGYTF
TGCGCCAGCAGCCAGGGCGACAGGGCTCCCTATGGCTACACCTTC
>TRBJ2-1|many|TRBV12-3/TRBV12-4|TRBD1
CASSLTGANEQFF
TGTGCCAGCAGTTTAACAGGGGCCAATGAGCAGTTCTTC
>TRBJ1-2|-|TRBV14|-
CASSLSRRAGGYTF
TGTGCCAGCAGCCTCTCAAGGCGGGCGGGGGGCTACACCTTC
>TRBJ1-6|-|TRBV27|TRBD1
CASSPFGEQGASPLHF
TGTGCCAGCAGTCCATTTGGCGAACAGGGGGCCTCACCCCTCCACTTT
>TRBJ1-4|-|TRBV30|TRBD1
CASERTGAPGEKLFF
TGTGCCTCCGAGAGGACAGGGGCCCCCGGTGAAAAACTGTTTTTT
>TRBJ1-1|-|TRBV9|-
CASSFKSRNTEAFF
TGTGCCAGCAGCTTTAAATCCCGGAACACTGAAGCTTTCTTT
>TRBJ1-6|-|TRBV29-1|-
CSVAQGVGSPLHF
TGCAGCGTTGCCCAGGGTGTCGGTTCACCCCTCCACTTT
>TRBJ1-5|-|TRBV2|-
CASSALKRGPQHF
TGTGCCAGCAGTGCGTTGAAGCGAGGGCCCCAGCATTTT
>TRBJ2-5|-|TRBV14|TRBD2
CASSQGYGAGERKTQYF
TGTGCCAGCAGCCAAGGCTACGGTGCGGGGGAGAGAAAGACCCAGTACTTC
>TRBJ2-1|-|TRBV7-8|TRBD2
CASSEAGGVYNEQFF
TGTGCCAGCAGCGAAGCGGGGGGAGTATACAATGAGCAGTTCTTC
>TRBJ1-5|-|TRBV19|TRBD1
CASSFDRGRGQPQHF
TGTGCCAGTAGTTTCGACAGGGGGCGAGGTCAGCCCCAGCATTTT
>TRBJ1-1|-|TRBV6-2/TRBV6-3|-
CASSRANIWNTEAFF
TGTGCCAGCAGTCGAGCGAACATCTGGAACACTGAAGCTTTCTTT
>TRBJ1-5|few|TRBV19|TRBD1
CASSIDYRGLQPQHF
TGTGCCAGTAGTATAGATTACAGGGGGCTTCAGCCCCAGCATTTT
>TRBJ2-6|-|TRBV7-8|-
CASSFEGAGANVLTF
TGTGCCAGCAGCTTCGAGGGTGCAGGGGCCAACGTCCTGACTTTC
>TRBJ2-1|few|TRBV20-1|-
CSLADNEQFF
TGCAGTTTGGCGGACAATGAGCAGTTCTTC
>TRBJ1-2|-|TRBV30|-
CASPGLTNYGYTF
TGTGCCTCCCCGGGGTTAACTAACTATGGCTACACCTTC
>TRBJ2-5|-|TRBV14|TRBD1
CASSQRQGARETQYF
TGTGCCAGCAGCCAGCGACAGGGGGCGAGGGAGACCCAGTACTTC
>TRBJ2-3|-|TRBV19|TRBD2
CASSIFSGGAGDTQYF
TGTGCCAGTAGTATCTTTAGCGGGGGGGCCGGAGATACGCAGTATTTT
>TRBJ1-4|-|TRBV4-1|-
CASSQGQSTNEKLFF
TGCGCCAGCAGCCAAGGACAGTCAACTAATGAAAAACTGTTTTTT
>TRBJ1-6|-|TRBV24-1|-
CATSDFTGKNSPLHF
TGTGCCACCAGTGATTTTACAGGGAAAAATTCACCCCTCCACTTT
>TRBJ1-5|-|TRBV6-2/TRBV6-3|-
CASSARGFEQPQHF
TGTGCCAGCAGTGCCAGGGGATTTGAACAGCCCCAGCATTTT
>TRBJ2-7|-|TRBV5-8|-
CASSTGVQGAEQYF
TGTGCCAGCAGCACAGGAGTACAGGGAGCCGAGCAGTACTTC
>TRBJ1-2|-|TRBV5-1|TRBD1
CASSLDRGSNYGYTF
TGCGCCAGCAGCTTGGACAGGGGAAGTAACTATGGCTACACCTTC
>TRBJ1-5|-|TRBV29-1|-
CSATYGNQPQHF
TGCAGCGCAACCTACGGCAATCAGCCCCAGCATTTT
>TRBJ1-2|few|TRBV9|-
CASSVASTANYGYTF
TGTGCCAGCAGCGTAGCAAGTACGGCTAACTATGGCTACACCTTC
>TRBJ2-7|few|TRBV6-1|-
CASSEVAGFNEQYF
TGTGCCAGCAGTGAAGTGGCAGGGTTTAACGAGCAGTACTTC
>TRBJ2-5|-|TRBV10-3|TRBD2
CAISESAFGGLAGGPETQYF
TGTGCCATCAGTGAGTCGGCTTTTGGAGGACTAGCGGGGGGGCCGGAGACCCAGTACTTC
>TRBJ1-6|-|TRBV4-2|-
CASSRQGEPLHF
TGTGCCAGCAGCCGACAAGGGGAACCCCTCCACTTT
>TRBJ1-1|-|TRBV6-5|-
CASSRTFNTEAFF
TGTGCCAGCAGTCGCACTTTTAACACTGAAGCTTTCTTT
>TRBJ1-6|-|TRBV7-9|-
CASSFSAANNSPLHF
TGTGCCAGCAGCTTTTCGGCAGCGAATAATTCACCCCTCCACTTT
>TRBJ1-1|-|TRBV12-3/TRBV12-4|-
CASSGSDNTEAFF
TGTGCCAGCAGCGGCAGCGACAACACTGAAGCTTTCTTT
>TRBJ1-1|-|TRBV6-5|TRBD1
CASKGQMNTEAFF
TGTGCCAGTAAGGGACAGATGAACACTGAAGCTTTCTTT
>TRBJ1-1|-|TRBV28|-
CASYQGRSALGAFF
TGTGCCAGCTACCAGGGAAGAAGTGCGTTGGGGGCTTTCTTT
>TRBJ2-7|-|TRBV5-1|TRBD1
CASSLADRGSDEQYF
TGCGCCAGCAGCTTGGCCGACAGGGGGTCGGACGAGCAGTACTTC
>TRBJ2-5|-|TRBV19|-
CASSIPGGTQYF
TGTGCCAGTAGTATTCCAGGTGGGACCCAGTACTTC
>TRBJ1-3|-|TRBV28|TRBD1
CASSSWTGITGNTIYF
TGTGCCAGCAGTTCCTGGACAGGGATAACTGGAAACACCATATATTTT
>TRBJ1-5|-|TRBV28|-
CASSGPGQPQHF
TGTGCCAGCAGTGGTCCGGGGCAGCCCCAGCATTTT
>TRBJ1-2|-|TRBV7-9|TRBD1
CASSPRQGAWGYTF
TGTGCCAGCAGCCCCCGACAGGGGGCTTGGGGCTACACCTTC
>TRBJ1-5|-|TRBV24-1|TRBD1
CATSDGGTGSVRSNQPQHF
TGTGCCACCAGTGATGGGGGGACAGGGTCGGTCCGTAGCAATCAGCCCCAGCATTTT
>TRBJ2-1|once|TRBV6-2/TRBV6-3|-
CASSTIRGEREQFF
TGTGCCAGCAGCACCATCCGAGGCGAACGTGAGCAGTTCTTC
>TRBJ2-1|-|TRBV7-9|-
CASRSSVSLYNEQFF
TGTGCCAGCAGGAGTAGCGTCTCACTCTACAATGAGCAGTTCTTC
>TRBJ2-1|-|TRBV18|TRBD1
CASSPGTAKNNEQFF
TGTGCCAGCTCACCCGGGACAGCGAAGAACAATGAGCAGTTCTTC
>TRBJ2-3|-|TRBV4-3|TRBD2
CASSQRRGSDTQYF
TGCGCCAGCAGCCAAAGGCGGGGGTCAGATACGCAGTATTTT